The source of this T cell receptor beta chain is a study of beta chain features in type 1 diabetes. A remark on this clone: The antigen is undetermined.

All of the isolated RNA was reverse transcribed, so expressed TCRB transcripts were sequenced. Sequencing used immunoSEQ multiplex PCR; TCRdb keeps in-frame clones, though not all of them. This table has roughly 370,000 clones, roughly 13% appearing once. Study-wide points: cDNA-based reads could over-represent cells with high TCR expression.

The CDR3 length is 16 residues. Trimming took 1 base from V and 7 from J, leaving 19 bases between them. The germline V gene encodes CDR1 LGHNA and CDR2 YSLEER. The origin of this receptor is a man younger than 45 in good health. What was sequenced was naive CD4+ T cells from blood. The J gene is TRBJ1-1, the V gene TRBV4-3; D remains ambiguous. Here the CDR3 DNA reads TGCGCCAGCAGCCAAGTATCCTGGCGCGAATTCGGTGAAGCTTTCTTT. Protein product: CASSQVSWREFGEAFF.